The present TCR beta chain was sequenced within a study of human T cells and chemical hapten exposure. Study-level background: Sensitizing treatment utilized 2% DPC over an approximately 2 cm by approximately 2 cm portion of upper inner arm skin. DPC 0.01% went on the upper back by patch test, with reading at 6 days.

Within the library, unique molecular identifiers were attached to each individual cDNA molecule. TCRdb passed the RACE reads through MiXCR, listing each CDR3 protein once. The sample includes 95,000 to 150,000 distinct CDR3 sequences, about 13% of them seen just once. Time point described: pre-sensitization, week 0. Treatment in this sample: therapeutic diphenylcyclopropenone sensitization with weekly scalp DPC. Study outcomes and limitations: Expanded TCRs formed significantly more large CDR3 similarity clusters than controls.

Of note for this clonotype: Its cognate antigen is unknown.

V was pared by 5 bases and J by 3 bases, with 14 bases between. Germline-derived CDR1 and CDR2 are SGHTA and FQGNSA. CDR3 size: 15 residues. This TCR was sampled from a woman under 30 with alopecia areata. Some clones in this sample may be carry-over from other donors' samples. This material consisted of whole blood, taken in connection with sensitization to the hapten diphenylcyclopropenone (DPC). The chain combines TRBV7-2 with TRBJ1-5; TRBD1 is a possible D gene (6 bases). The CDR3 here is CASSPQGGVNQPQHF. The CDR3 DNA sequence: TGTGCCAGCAGCCCCCAAGGGGGGGTCAATCAGCCCCAGCATTTT.